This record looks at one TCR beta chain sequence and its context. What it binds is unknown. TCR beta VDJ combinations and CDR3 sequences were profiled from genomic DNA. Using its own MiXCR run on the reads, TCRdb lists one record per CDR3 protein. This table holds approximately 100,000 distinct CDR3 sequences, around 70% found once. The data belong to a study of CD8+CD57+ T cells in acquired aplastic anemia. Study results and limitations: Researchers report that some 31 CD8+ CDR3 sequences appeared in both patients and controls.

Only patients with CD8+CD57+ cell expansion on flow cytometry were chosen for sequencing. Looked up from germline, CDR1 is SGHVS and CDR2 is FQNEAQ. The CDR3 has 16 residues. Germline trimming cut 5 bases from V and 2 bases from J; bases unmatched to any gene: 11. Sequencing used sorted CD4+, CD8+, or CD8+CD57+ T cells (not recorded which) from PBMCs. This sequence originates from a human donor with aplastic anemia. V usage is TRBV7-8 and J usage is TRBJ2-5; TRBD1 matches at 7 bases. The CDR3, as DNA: TGTGCCAGCAGCCCCGGTGTAGGGGGCGGACAAGAGACCCAGTACTTC. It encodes CASSPGVGGGQETQYF.